Below, 22 T cell receptor beta chains from the same sample are listed, as sequenced in a study of cytomegalovirus exposure and HLA in healthy donors. The study ran its PCR with 60 Vbeta and 13 Jbeta primers. TCRdb's table, derived via immunoSEQ multiplex PCR, lists solely in-frame clones and lacks some. The sample consists of some 130,000 clones, 82% of them appearing once. Sequenced input: PBMCs. Receptor source: a boy aged 2 to 10 in good health and CMV-seronegative.

The chain carries TRBV2 and TRBJ2-7; D unresolved. This CDR3 is built from 14 residues. CDR1 and CDR2 from the germline V gene are SNHLY and FYNNEI. V was cut by 3 bases and J by 2 bases, with 11 bases left in between. Here the CDR3 DNA reads TGTGCCAGCAGTGAGCTTCACGCGACCTACGAGCAGTACTTC. Amino acid sequence: CASSELHATYEQYF. The complete variable domain, with remaining parts taken from reference TRBV2 and TRBJ2-7, reads EPEVTQTPSHQVTQMGQEVILRCVPISNHLYFYWYRQILGQKVEFLVSFYNNEISEKSEIFDDQFSVERPDGSNFTLKIRSTKLEDSAMYFCASSELHATYEQYFGPGTRLTVT.

V usage is TRBV2 and J usage is TRBJ1-5; D gene ambiguous. The germline V and J ends were trimmed by 3 bases and 4 bases, with 7 bases remaining between them. The V gene's germline CDR1 is SNHLY and CDR2 FYNNEI. This CDR3 is 13 amino acids long. CDR3 sequence reads: CASSENRNQPQHF. CDR3 DNA: TGTGCCAGCAGTGAGAACAGAAATCAGCCCCAGCATTTT.

The chain is built from TRBV7-2 and TRBJ1-1; the D is unclear. Germline V gene lookup returns CDR1 SGHTA and CDR2 FQGNSA. The CDR3 loop spans 14 amino acids. V was cut by 1 base and J by 1 base, with 7 bases left in between. CDR3 amino acids: CASSLVPGNTEAFF. The CDR3 nucleotides read TGTGCCAGCAGCTTAGTTCCAGGGAACACTGAAGCTTTCTTT.

The J gene is TRBJ2-1, the V gene TRBV5-1, with 12 bases fitting TRBD2. With 4 bases clipped from V and 10 bases from J, the junction kept 9 bases outside the gene matches. The germline gives CDR1 SGHRS, CDR2 YFSETQ. The CDR3 is 15 amino acids. The CDR3 is CASSVRLAGEGEQFF. The CDR3 nucleotides read TGCGCCAGCAGCGTACGACTAGCGGGAGAAGGGGAGCAGTTCTTC.

The rearrangement links TRBV19 to TRBJ2-5; 7 bases are shared with TRBD1. The CDR3 loop spans 15 amino acids. The germline CDR1 and CDR2 sequences are LNHDA and SQIVND (reference sequence). V was clipped by 3 bases and J by 1 base; unmatched bases: 5. CDR3 in amino acids: CASSILRQGQETQYF. Written as DNA, the CDR3 is TGTGCCAGTAGTATCCTTAGACAGGGCCAAGAGACCCAGTACTTC.

The J gene is TRBJ2-5, the V gene TRBV2; TRBD1 is a possible D gene (5 bases). The CDR3 runs 13 residues. The V end was cut by 4 bases, the J end by 2 bases, with 8 bases between. Germline CDR1 SNHLY, CDR2 FYNNEI. The CDR3 reads CASSGQLQETQYF. The DNA for the CDR3 is TGTGCCAGCAGTGGACAGTTACAAGAGACCCAGTACTTC. Looking up the rest from reference TRBV2 and TRBJ2-5 gives the full variable domain: EPEVTQTPSHQVTQMGQEVILRCVPISNHLYFYWYRQILGQKVEFLVSFYNNEISEKSEIFDDQFSVERPDGSNFTLKIRSTKLEDSAMYFCASSGQLQETQYFGPGTRLLVL.

The gene calls are TRBV7-2 and TRBJ1-3, with 9 bases that match TRBD1. The length of the CDR3 is 16 residues. Germline assignment: CDR1 SGHTA and CDR2 FQGNSA. V was clipped by 5 bases and J by 4 bases; unmatched bases: 9. The CDR3 coding sequence is TGTGCCAGCAGCCTAAACAGGGGGCTGTCCGGAAACACCATATATTTT. Residues: CASSLNRGLSGNTIYF.

The chain combines TRBV10-3 with TRBJ2-7; 10 bases align to TRBD1. The CDR3 consists of 16 residues. CDR1 and CDR2 from the germline V gene are ENHRY and SYGVKD. J lost 2 bases, V lost 2 bases, and 6 bases had no gene match. For the CDR3, the DNA is TGTGCCATCAGTGAGGAGGATGGGACAGGGGCCTACGAGCAGTACTTC. Translation gives CAISEEDGTGAYEQYF.

The rearrangement links TRBV9 to TRBJ1-2; 7 bases match TRBD1. Unmatched junction bases numbered 7, after V lost 3 bases and J lost 5 bases. Germline CDR1 reads SGDLS; CDR2 reads YYNGEE. The CDR3 is made up of 14 amino acids. The CDR3 DNA is TGTGCCAGCAGCGGCCGGGACAGAATATATGGCTACACCTTC. Amino acid sequence: CASSGRDRIYGYTF.

Turning to this clone: This likely traces to a read error, being one base from a far larger clone. This sequence joins TRBV7-9 and TRBJ1-1; D call uncertain. Trimming removed 8 bases at V and 3 bases at J, with 7 bases between. The CDR3 totals 11 residues. Per the germline V gene, CDR1 is SEHNR and CDR2 is FQNEAQ (reference sequence). CDR3 protein: CASCVDTEAFF. For the CDR3, the DNA is TGTGCCAGCTGCGTCGACACTGAAGCTTTCTTT. Based on the CDR3 plus reference TRBV7-9 and TRBJ1-1, the full variable domain is DTGVSQNPRHKITKRGQNVTFRCDPISEHNRLYWYRQTLGQGPEFLTYFQNEAQLEKSRLLSDRFSAERPKGSFSTLEIQRTEQGDSAMYLCASCVDTEAFFGQGTRLTVV.

The chain employs TRBV5-6 and TRBJ2-7; D possibly corresponds to TRBD2 (7 bases). CDR3 length: 14 residues. Trimming shortened V by 1 base and J by 13 bases, and 21 bases separated the two germline ends. CDR1 is SGHDT and CDR2 is YYEEEE in the germline V gene. CDR3 sequence reads: CASSLKNREGSEYF. The CDR3 DNA reads TGTGCCAGCAGCTTGAAAAACAGGGAGGGCTCAGAATACTTC.

This rearrangement joins TRBV4-1 to TRBJ2-1; D gene unclear. There are 15 residues in the CDR3. V dropped 0 bases and J dropped 4 bases, with 10 bases sitting between them. Germline CDR1 is MGHRA and CDR2 is YSYEKL. For the CDR3, the DNA is TGCGCCAGCAGCCAAGACAGTTCCCCTTACAATGAGCAGTTCTTC. It yields the protein CASSQDSSPYNEQFF.

The chain recombines TRBV27 with TRBJ2-7, with a weak D call TRBD2 (6 bases). Per the germline V gene, CDR1 is MNHEY and CDR2 is SMNVEV (reference sequence). With 4 bases removed from V and 2 bases from J, the gap between germline ends came to 12 bases. This CDR3 is 14 amino acids long. The CDR3 nucleotides read TGTGCCAGCAGTTCCCAGGAGGGACCCTACGAGCAGTACGTC. Translated: CASSSQEGPYEQYV.

This sequence joins TRBV11-3 and TRBJ2-1; 9 nucleotides agree with TRBD2. CDR1 is SGHNT, CDR2 YENEEA, per germline. The CDR3 is 15 amino acids. V was clipped by 3 bases and J by 8 bases; unmatched bases: 8. Here the CDR3 reads CASSFEAGGRDEQFF. CDR3 coding DNA: TGTGCCAGCAGCTTTGAAGCGGGGGGTCGAGATGAGCAGTTCTTC.

This rearrangement joins TRBV11-2 to TRBJ2-5; 7 bases are shared with TRBD2. V was clipped by 5 bases and J by 2 bases; unmatched bases: 14. Per germline, CDR1 SGHAT and CDR2 FQNNGV. This CDR3 has 17 amino acids. The CDR3 DNA follows: TGTGCCAGCAGCCCCCTACTGTGGGGGGGTGGTCAAGAGACCCAGTACTTC. It specifies CASSPLLWGGGQETQYF.

The rearrangement joins TRBV2 to TRBJ2-5; unclear D gene. The J call may be faulty, since TRBJ2-7 better matches the DNA end. CDR3 size: 12 residues. CDR1 is SNHLY and CDR2 is FYNNEI in the germline V gene. The CDR3 here is CASSEIRYEQYF. The CDR3 coding sequence is TGTGCCAGCAGTGAAATCCGTTACGAGCAGTACTTC.

This chain uses TRBV4-3 with TRBJ1-2, with 8 bases lining up with TRBD1. The CDR3 length is 15 residues. The ends lost 3 bases at V and 4 bases at J; junction bases unmatched: 7. The germline CDR1 and CDR2 sequences are LGHNA and YSLEER. CDR3 sequence (DNA): TGCGCCAGCAGCCACGTGGGACAGGAGTTCTATGGCTACACCTTC. As protein: CASSHVGQEFYGYTF.

The chain joins TRBV5-1 to TRBJ1-1; a weak D match, TRBD1 (5 bases). V was trimmed by 3 bases and J by 0 bases, leaving 12 bases between them. The germline V gene encodes CDR1 SGHRS and CDR2 YFSETQ. CDR3 length equals 15 residues. The CDR3 sequence: CASSYSTEMNTEAFF. DNA of the CDR3: TGCGCCAGCAGCTACTCGACAGAGATGAACACTGAAGCTTTCTTT. Variable domain in full (rest from reference TRBV5-1 and TRBJ1-1): KAGVTQTPRYLIKTRGQQVTLSCSPISGHRSVSWYQQTPGQGLQFLFEYFSETQRNKGNFPGRFSGRQFSNSRSEMNVSTLELGDSALYLCASSYSTEMNTEAFFGQGTRLTVV.

This chain joins TRBV5-6 and TRBJ1-5; no reliable D call. The CDR3 consists of 16 residues. From germline, CDR1 is SGHDT and CDR2 YYEEEE. The V end was cut by 4 bases, the J end by 0 bases, with 14 bases between. CDR3: CASSLLRAASNQPQHF. The CDR3 nucleotides read TGTGCCAGCAGCCTACTGCGGGCCGCTAGCAATCAGCCCCAGCATTTT.

The chain links TRBV27 to TRBJ2-7, with 12 bases that match TRBD2. Trimming took 5 bases from V and 6 from J; bases not matched to a gene: 8. The CDR3 runs to 15 residues. Germline lookup yields CDR1 MNHEY and CDR2 SMNVEV (reference sequence). CDR3 sequence: CASSALAGGLGEQYV. Here the CDR3 DNA reads TGTGCCAGCAGTGCACTAGCGGGAGGTTTAGGCGAGCAGTACGTC.

The chain carries TRBV6-5 and TRBJ2-3; 11 nucleotides align to TRBD1. J lost 4 bases, V lost 5 bases, and 5 bases had no gene match. This CDR3 has 15 residues. Germline assignment: CDR1 MNHEY and CDR2 SVGAGI. The CDR3 nucleotides read TGTGCCAGCAGTGGGACAGGGGGTATTTCAGATACGCAGTATTTT. This codes for CASSGTGGISDTQYF.

V and J are TRBV11-2 and TRBJ2-1; TRBD2 matches 11 bases. The CDR3 extends over 16 amino acids. V trimming: 4 bases; J trimming: 6 bases; junction bases outside the gene matches: 8. CDR1 and CDR2 (germline): SGHAT, FQNNGV. The CDR3, as DNA: TGTGCCAGCAGCTCACCTTTAGCGGGAGGGCGCAATGAGCAGTTCTTC. Its translation is CASSSPLAGGRNEQFF.